The 27 T cell receptor beta chains reported below all come from one sample, sequenced in a study of cytomegalovirus exposure and HLA in healthy donors. Use of 60 Vbeta and 13 Jbeta primers characterized the PCR. Method: immunoSEQ multiplex PCR; TCRdb's copy keeps in-frame clones and lacks some. The sample holds roughly 100,000 clones; around 76% are singletons and the top ten take more than 6%. The source material was PBMCs. The source is a man aged 35-49 years in good health and CMV-seropositive.

This clone was counted a single time. This sequence joins TRBV5-4 and TRBJ2-7; maybe TRBD2 (6 bases). CDR3 size: 14 residues. Per germline, CDR1 SGHNT and CDR2 YYREEE (reference sequence). V lost 2 bases and J 2 bases, leaving 11 bases between the germline ends. CDR3 coding DNA: TGTGCCAGCAGCTTAAGGACTACCCCCTACGAGCAGTACTTC. Encoded protein: CASSLRTTPYEQYF.

The chain recombines TRBV6-5 with TRBJ1-6; D is perhaps TRBD1 (6 bases). The CDR3 has 16 amino acids. Looked up from germline, CDR1 is MNHEY and CDR2 is SVGAGI. V lost 2 bases and J 6 bases, leaving 14 bases between the germline ends. In DNA, the CDR3 is TGTGCCAGCAGTTACCTAATTCGGACAGTTAATTCACCCCTCCACTTT. Its translation: CASSYLIRTVNSPLHF.

The rearrangement uses TRBV5-1 and TRBJ2-2; D is perhaps TRBD1 (5 bases). Trimming took off 1 base at V and 2 bases at J, with 9 bases between the two ends. Germline values: CDR1 SGHRS, CDR2 YFSETQ. The CDR3 spans 15 residues. CDR3 DNA: TGCGCCAGCAGCTTGCTCAGGGAAAACACCGGGGAGCTGTTTTTT. As protein: CASSLLRENTGELFF. Together with reference TRBV5-1 and TRBJ2-2, the CDR3 gives the full variable domain: KAGVTQTPRYLIKTRGQQVTLSCSPISGHRSVSWYQQTPGQGLQFLFEYFSETQRNKGNFPGRFSGRQFSNSRSEMNVSTLELGDSALYLCASSLLRENTGELFFGEGSRLTVL.

This chain connects TRBV28 to TRBJ1-4, with D uncertain. Germline CDR1 is MDHEN and CDR2 is SYDVKM. Trimming took off 1 base at V and 8 bases at J, with 17 bases between the two ends. CDR3 size: 16 residues. In DNA form, the CDR3 reads TGTGCCAGCAGTTTATTCGGCACTGTCAGAGGGGAAAAACTGTTTTTT. This encodes CASSLFGTVRGEKLFF.

The chain uses TRBV5-1 and TRBJ1-1, with D unresolved. Germline loops: CDR1 SGHRS, CDR2 YFSETQ. CDR3 length: 13 amino acids. V was trimmed by 4 bases and J by 7 bases, leaving 14 bases between them. The CDR3 is CASSRTGGSEAFF. The CDR3 bases are TGCGCCAGCAGCCGGACTGGAGGCAGTGAAGCTTTCTTT.

The genes are TRBV7-2 and TRBJ1-1, with D possibly TRBD1 on 6 matching bases. Trimming removed 0 bases at V and 0 bases at J, with 17 bases between. The germline V gene encodes CDR1 SGHTA and CDR2 FQGNSA. The CDR3 loop spans 18 amino acids. DNA for the CDR3: TGTGCCAGCAGCTTAGCAAGTGGACAGAACCTTTTGAACACTGAAGCTTTCTTT. Protein: CASSLASGQNLLNTEAFF.

The chain employs TRBV10-3 and TRBJ2-1, with D possibly matching TRBD2 (6 bases). Germline V gene sequence: CDR1 ENHRY, CDR2 SYGVKD. CDR3 length: 13 residues. V dropped 3 bases and J dropped 6 bases, with 9 bases sitting between them. The CDR3 DNA is TGTGCCATCAGTGAAGGAGGGAGCAATGAGCAGTTCTTC. It translates to CAISEGGSNEQFF.

This clone showed up just a few times. This chain links TRBV18 with TRBJ1-1; possible D gene TRBD1, 5 bases. CDR1 is KGHSH, CDR2 LQKENI, per germline. V was trimmed by 5 bases and J by 0 bases, leaving 16 bases between them. CDR3 length equals 16 residues. The CDR3 here is CASSSIFGHLNTEAFF. The CDR3 nucleotides are TGTGCCAGCTCATCAATATTCGGACACTTGAACACTGAAGCTTTCTTT.

The gene calls are TRBV4-3 and TRBJ2-7; TRBD1 matches at 10 bases. Looked up from germline, CDR1 is LGHNA and CDR2 is YSLEER. This CDR3 has 15 residues. The trim removed 4 bases at V and 2 bases at J, leaving 5 bases unmatched. In DNA form, the CDR3 reads TGCGCCAGCAGCCTCGGGACAGGGGACGCCTACGAGCAGTACTTC. This translates into CASSLGTGDAYEQYF.

The V gene is TRBV7-2, the J gene TRBJ2-7, with 8 bases matching TRBD2. V lost 3 bases to trimming and J lost 0 bases; unmatched junction nucleotides: 7. In germline, CDR1 is SGHTA, CDR2 FQGNSA. The CDR3 totals 16 residues. Here the CDR3 reads CASSLRTGTSSYEQYF. The DNA of the CDR3 is TGTGCCAGCAGCTTGCGAACCGGGACTAGCTCCTACGAGCAGTACTTC.

V is TRBV5-1 and J is TRBJ2-4; TRBD1 agrees at 7 bases. This CDR3 has 13 residues. Trimming took 4 bases from V and 8 from J; bases not matched to a gene: 6. Germline V gene data show CDR1 as SGHRS and CDR2 as YFSETQ. CDR3 amino acids: CASSTDRADIQYF. The CDR3, as DNA: TGCGCCAGCAGCACCGACAGGGCGGACATTCAGTACTTC.

The chain has TRBV13 and TRBJ2-2; 9 positions agree with TRBD1. The length of the CDR3 is 17 residues. From germline, CDR1 is PRHDT and CDR2 FYEKMQ (reference sequence). With 5 bases clipped from V and 6 bases from J, the junction kept 13 bases outside the gene matches. The CDR3 DNA is TGTGCCAGCAGCCCCCAAGTGGGACAGGGAGGTTCCGGGGAGCTGTTTTTT. As protein: CASSPQVGQGGSGELFF.

The chain is built from TRBV5-6 and TRBJ2-3; TRBD2 might be the D (5 bases). V was shortened by 0 bases and J by 0 bases, with 5 bases between the two germline ends. In germline, CDR1 is SGHDT, CDR2 YYEEEE. The CDR3 length is 14 residues. The DNA of the CDR3 is TGTGCCAGCAGCTTGGTAGCGAGCACAGATACGCAGTATTTT. Protein sequence: CASSLVASTDTQYF.

The DNA of the CDR3 is TGTGCCAGCAGGGAGGGAACTATGAACACTGAAGCTTTCTTT. Translating it yields CASREGTMNTEAFF. V gene TRBV27 combines with J gene TRBJ1-1; no clear D gene. CDR3 length equals 14 residues. CDR1 and CDR2 from the germline V gene are MNHEY and SMNVEV (reference sequence). Trimming removed 6 bases from V and 0 bases from J, with 11 bases in between.

The rearrangement joins TRBV7-2 to TRBJ2-2; 8 nucleotides line up with TRBD1. In germline, CDR1 is SGHTA, CDR2 FQGNSA. There are 15 residues in the CDR3. V shed 1 base and J 7 bases; nucleotides not matched to a gene: 5. The CDR3 nucleotides are TGTGCCAGCAGCTTAGTCGGACAGGGCGACGGGGAGCTGTTTTTT. Its translation: CASSLVGQGDGELFF.

The V and J genes are TRBV11-2 and TRBJ2-7; D may be TRBD1 (6 bases). Trimming pared 1 base from V and 2 bases from J, leaving 15 bases between. Germline V CDR1 and CDR2: SGHAT, FQNNGV. The CDR3 totals 16 residues. CDR3 sequence: CASSLALGGNTYEQYF. CDR3 sequence (DNA): TGTGCCAGCAGCTTAGCCTTAGGGGGTAACACCTACGAGCAGTACTTC.

This chain uses TRBV9 with TRBJ2-3; D is possibly TRBD2 (5 bases). Germline V gene data show CDR1 as SGDLS and CDR2 as YYNGEE. The V end was cut by 0 bases, the J end by 1 base, with 9 bases between. The CDR3 is 15 amino acids. Written as DNA, the CDR3 is TGTGCCAGCAGCGTAGAAGGACTTCGCACAGATACGCAGTATTTT. Translated: CASSVEGLRTDTQYF.

This clone was counted a few times. The V call is TRBV5-1, the J call TRBJ1-1; no definite D call. The length of the CDR3 is 14 residues. Germline assignment: CDR1 SGHRS and CDR2 YFSETQ. V lost 3 bases and J lost 0, with 9 bases in between. CDR3 loop: CASSYGYMNTEAFF. As DNA, the CDR3 is TGCGCCAGCAGCTACGGGTATATGAACACTGAAGCTTTCTTT.

Notes on this clone: One end of the junction varies from germline; a read error may be responsible. This chain uses TRBV7-7 with TRBJ2-3, with D possibly TRBD2 on 6 matching bases. The CDR3 contains 15 residues. Looked up from germline, CDR1 is SSHAT and CDR2 is FNYEAQ (reference sequence). In DNA, the CDR3 is TGTGCTAGCAGCTCGGGACTCCCGGGCACAGATACGCAGTATTTT. Protein sequence: CASSSGLPGTDTQYF.

Only one count was recorded for this clone. The CDR3 DNA follows: TGTGCCAGCTCAGGGACAGGGGGTTACTATACGCAGTATTTT. Translated, it gives CASSGTGGYYTQYF. The V gene is TRBV9, the J gene TRBJ2-3; TRBD1 aligns across 11 bases. The CDR3 consists of 14 residues. The junction had 8 bases not matched to a gene; V was cut back by 7 bases and J by 7 bases. Germline values: CDR1 SGDLS, CDR2 YYNGEE.

The CDR3 nucleotides read TGTGCCAGCAGCCCCCAGGGGTATGGCTACACCTTC. Its translation is CASSPQGYGYTF. This chain joins TRBV7-2 and TRBJ1-2, with D possibly matching TRBD1 (6 bases). There are 12 residues in the CDR3. V was pared by 5 bases and J by 5 bases, with 9 bases between. CDR1 and CDR2 (germline): SGHTA, FQGNSA.

The CDR3 reads CASSRGTDYNEQFF. In nucleotides, the CDR3 is TGTGCCAGCAGCCGTGGGACAGACTACAATGAGCAGTTCTTC. The chain has TRBV5-6 and TRBJ2-1; the match to TRBD1 covers 7 bases. The J segment lost 3 bases and the V segment lost 4 bases, leaving 4 bases of the junction unmatched. Germline CDR1 and CDR2: SGHDT and YYEEEE. The CDR3 totals 14 residues. The whole variable domain, filled in from reference TRBV5-6 and TRBJ2-1, reads DAGVTQSPTHLIKTRGQQVTLRCSPKSGHDTVSWYQQALGQGPQFIFQYYEEEERQRGNFPDRFSGHQFPNYSSELNVNALLLGDSALYLCASSRGTDYNEQFFGPGTRLTVL.

The genes are TRBV6-1 and TRBJ2-3; 9 bases agree with TRBD2. The CDR3 runs to 16 residues. In germline, CDR1 is MNHNS, CDR2 SASEGT. The trim removed 3 bases at V and 0 bases at J, leaving 4 bases unmatched. CDR3 DNA sequence: TGTGCCAGCAGTGAGAGCGGGGGGACTAGCACAGATACGCAGTATTTT. Amino acids: CASSESGGTSTDTQYF.

A few counts support this clone. The J gene is TRBJ2-2, the V gene TRBV27; D is unresolved. Germline-derived CDR1 and CDR2 are MNHEY and SMNVEV (reference sequence). The V gene lost 5 bases and the J gene lost 5 bases, with 12 bases spanning the gap. The CDR3 is 14 amino acids. CDR3 region: CASSPVRDTGELFF. CDR3 in DNA: TGTGCCAGCAGTCCCGTACGCGATACCGGGGAGCTGTTTTTT.

This chain joins TRBV27 and TRBJ2-3, with 8 nucleotides matching TRBD2. The CDR3 is 17 residues long. Germline V gene data show CDR1 as MNHEY and CDR2 as SMNVEV (reference sequence). J lost 1 base, V lost 1 base, and 7 bases had no gene match. CDR3 nucleotides: TGTGCCAGCAGTTTATTAAGCGGGGGTTACCGCACAGATACGCAGTATTTT. Translating it yields CASSLLSGGYRTDTQYF.

The table lists this clone with a count of one. This may stem from a read error, because a much larger clone lies one nucleotide away. At the DNA level, this CDR3 is encoded by other sequences in the same sample as well. The rearrangement joins TRBV6-6 to TRBJ1-1; TRBD1 matches 8 bases. CDR3 length equals 16 residues. Per the germline V gene, CDR1 is MNHNY and CDR2 is SVGAGI (reference sequence). J gave up 5 bases and V 6 bases, and 14 bases lay outside the gene matches. The CDR3 spells CASSPAIGTGNTEAFF. The CDR3 DNA is TGTGCCAGCAGCCCCGCTATCGGGACAGGCAATACTGAAGCTTTCTTT.

The chain joins TRBV5-1 to TRBJ2-3, with 11 bases that match TRBD2. The V gene end was trimmed by 4 bases and the J gene end by 4 bases; junction bases not matched to a gene: 14. Germline V gene lookup returns CDR1 SGHRS and CDR2 YFSETQ. The CDR3 is 18 amino acids. CDR3 DNA: TGCGCCAGCAGCCGGCGGGGTAGCGGGGGGGCCGGAGCAGATACGCAGTATTTT. Encoded protein: CASSRRGSGGAGADTQYF.